This TCR beta chain appears in the sequencing data of a study of T cell repertoires in cytomegalovirus infection. In its sample, this clonotype was seen a few times. The antigen is unknown. TCRdb used MiXCR to reprocess the reads, holding one entry per CDR3 protein. The sample yields around 900,000 distinct CDR3 sequences, around 31% seen once. This sequence originates from a human donor in good health (CMV status not recorded). Some clones in this sample may be carry-over from other donors' samples. The sample in question was cultured CD8+ T cells from PBMCs, obtained from culture after CMV antigen stimulation.

The CDR3 is CATSGKGGTQYF. CDR3 nucleotide sequence: TGTGCCACCAGTGGCAAAGGGGGGACGCAGTATTTT. The V gene is TRBV24-1, the J gene TRBJ2-3; the D call may be TRBD1 or TRBD2 (6 bases each). The length of the CDR3 is 12 residues. Germline lookup yields CDR1 KGHDR and CDR2 SFDVKD. V was shortened by 5 bases and J by 9 bases, with 11 bases between the two germline ends.